This TCR beta chain was identified in a study of long-term antiretroviral therapy in people with HIV. Findings and caveats of the study: Records did not include ART adherence, viral resistance or therapy changes. The study found narrower CDR3 length ranges in HIV repertoires than in controls. Those clones which expanded before ART made up the dominant part of the repertoire at all time points.

V lost 5 bases, J lost 4 bases, and 15 bases lay in between. The CDR3 is made up of 15 amino acids. In germline, CDR1 is SGHTS, CDR2 YDEGEE. In the case of this clone: Its target is unknown.

Run at survey level, the immunoSEQ assay was version v3.0. Per-sample targets for sequencing were roughly 35,000-55,000 T-cell genomes. TCRdb's copy holds only in-frame clones and misses some; the assay was immunoSEQ multiplex PCR. The sample yields tens of thousands of clones, about four fifths seen once. The TCR comes from a woman aged 25 to 39 with HIV. The chain couples TRBV5-8 to TRBJ2-2; D possibly corresponds to TRBD1 (5 bases). The sequencing used unsorted PBMCs, collected 1.1 years before starting antiretroviral therapy. In DNA, the CDR3 is TGTGCCAGCAGTCCAAACAACAGGATCACCGGGGAGCTGTTTTTT. Translating it yields CASSPNNRITGELFF.